This T cell receptor beta chain was sequenced for a study of T-cell reconstitution after alpha-beta-depleted transplantation in children. Overall study findings and caveats: Day-60 TCRbeta diversity that was high in some patients was derived from surviving recipient T cells and thymic progenitors.

In germline, CDR1 is SGHTA, CDR2 FQGNSA. This CDR3 is 15 amino acids long. The authors prepared the TCRbeta library with unique molecular identifiers. TCRdb processed the PCR reads anew with MiXCR; each CDR3 protein has one entry. Here the sample spans 200,000 to 250,000 distinct CDR3 sequences, 6.5% to 10% being singletons. Turning to this clonotype: No antigen is known for it. With a much larger clone just one base away, this may be a read error.

V is TRBV7-2 and J is TRBJ2-7; TRBD2 matches 11 bases. Sequenced material: PBMCs, mostly from graft donor cells, taken 180 days after TCRalphabeta/CD19-depleted stem cell transplant. This receptor was identified in a male patient aged 10-17 years who had a stem cell transplant for acute lymphoblastic leukemia, so the T cells may come from the graft donor. The chain's CDR3 is CARSLAGGAYYEQYF. In nucleotides, the CDR3 is TGTGCCAGAAGCTTAGCGGGGGGGGCATACTACGAGCAGTACTTC. Combining the CDR3 with reference TRBV7-2 and TRBJ2-7 gives the whole variable domain GAGVSQSPSNKVTEKGKDVELRCDPISGHTALYWYRQSLGQGLEFLIYFQGNSAPDKSGLPSDRFSAERTGGSVSTLTIQRTQQEDSAVYLCARSLAGGAYYEQYFGPGTRLTVT.